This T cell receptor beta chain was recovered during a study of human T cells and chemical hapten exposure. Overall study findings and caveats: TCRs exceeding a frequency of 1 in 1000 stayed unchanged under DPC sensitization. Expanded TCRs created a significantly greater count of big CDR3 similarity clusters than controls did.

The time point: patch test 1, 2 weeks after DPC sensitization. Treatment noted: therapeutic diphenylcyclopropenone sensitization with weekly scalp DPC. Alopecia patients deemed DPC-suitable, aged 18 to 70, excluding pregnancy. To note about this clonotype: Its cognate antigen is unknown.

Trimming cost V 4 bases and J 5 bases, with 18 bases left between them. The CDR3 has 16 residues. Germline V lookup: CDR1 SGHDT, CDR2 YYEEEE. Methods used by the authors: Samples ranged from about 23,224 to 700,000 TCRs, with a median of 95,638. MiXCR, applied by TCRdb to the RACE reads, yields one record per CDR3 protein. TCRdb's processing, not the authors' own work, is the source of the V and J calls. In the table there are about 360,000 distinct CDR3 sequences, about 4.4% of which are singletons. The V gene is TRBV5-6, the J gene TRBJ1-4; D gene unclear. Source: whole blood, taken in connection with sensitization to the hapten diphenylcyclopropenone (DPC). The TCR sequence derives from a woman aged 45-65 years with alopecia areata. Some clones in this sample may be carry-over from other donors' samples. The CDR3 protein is CASSHTSIRRNEKLFF. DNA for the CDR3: TGTGCCAGCAGCCATACCTCCATCCGGAGGAATGAAAAACTGTTTTTT.